This TCR beta chain was sequenced in a study of cytomegalovirus exposure and HLA in healthy donors. General study points: Reported results showed that the classifier diagnosed cytomegalovirus status with high specificity and sensitivity.

Data came from immunoSEQ multiplex PCR; TCRdb stores just in-frame clones and leaves some out. Of tens of thousands of clones listed, roughly 97% are singletons. About this clone: The antigen is not known.

This CDR3 is 16 amino acids long. Germline CDR1 SGHNT, CDR2 YENEEA. V was clipped by 1 base and J by 2 bases; unmatched bases: 5. The J gene is TRBJ2-1, the V gene TRBV11-3; 7 bases are a match to TRBD2. The material sequenced was PBMCs. The sequence derives from a young man in good health and CMV-seronegative. CDR3 in DNA: TGTGCCAGCAGCTTAGTAGCGGGCCCCCCCTACAATGAGCAGTTCTTC. It is translated as CASSLVAGPPYNEQFF.